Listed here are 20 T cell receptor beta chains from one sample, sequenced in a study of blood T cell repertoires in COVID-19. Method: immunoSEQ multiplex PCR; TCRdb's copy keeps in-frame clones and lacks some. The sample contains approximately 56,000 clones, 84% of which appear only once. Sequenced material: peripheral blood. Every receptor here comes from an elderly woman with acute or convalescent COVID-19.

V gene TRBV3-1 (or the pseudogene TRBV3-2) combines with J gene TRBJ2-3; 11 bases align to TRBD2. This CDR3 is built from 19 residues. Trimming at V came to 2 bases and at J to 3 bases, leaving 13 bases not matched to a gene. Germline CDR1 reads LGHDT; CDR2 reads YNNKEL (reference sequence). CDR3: CASSQLAGGLHPGTDTQYF. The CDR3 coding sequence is TGTGCCAGCAGCCAACTAGCGGGGGGCCTCCATCCCGGAACAGATACGCAGTATTTT.

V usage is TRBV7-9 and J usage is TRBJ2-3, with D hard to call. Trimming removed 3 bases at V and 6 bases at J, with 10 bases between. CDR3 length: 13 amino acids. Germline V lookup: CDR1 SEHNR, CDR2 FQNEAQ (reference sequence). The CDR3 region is CASSFMVADTQYF. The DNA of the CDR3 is TGTGCCAGCAGCTTCATGGTGGCCGATACGCAGTATTTT.

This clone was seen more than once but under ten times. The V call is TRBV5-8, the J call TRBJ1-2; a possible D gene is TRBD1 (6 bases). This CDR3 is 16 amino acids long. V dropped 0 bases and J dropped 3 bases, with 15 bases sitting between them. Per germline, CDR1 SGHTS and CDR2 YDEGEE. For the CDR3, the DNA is TGTGCCAGCAGCTTGGTGGCCGGTCAGGGGTACTATGGCTACACCTTC. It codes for CASSLVAGQGYYGYTF.

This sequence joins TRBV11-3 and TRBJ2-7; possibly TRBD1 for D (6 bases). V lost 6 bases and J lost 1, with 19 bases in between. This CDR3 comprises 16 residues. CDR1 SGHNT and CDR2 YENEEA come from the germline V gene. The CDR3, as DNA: TGTGCCAGCAGTTTGATTTTCGGGACACAATCCTACGAGCAGTACTTC. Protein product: CASSLIFGTQSYEQYF.

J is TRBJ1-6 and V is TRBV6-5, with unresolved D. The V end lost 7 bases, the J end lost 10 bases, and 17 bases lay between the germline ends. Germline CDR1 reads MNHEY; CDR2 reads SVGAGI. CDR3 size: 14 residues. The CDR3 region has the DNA TGTGCCAGCACAATCGCCGGGGTACGGTCACCCCTCCACTTT. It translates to CASTIAGVRSPLHF.

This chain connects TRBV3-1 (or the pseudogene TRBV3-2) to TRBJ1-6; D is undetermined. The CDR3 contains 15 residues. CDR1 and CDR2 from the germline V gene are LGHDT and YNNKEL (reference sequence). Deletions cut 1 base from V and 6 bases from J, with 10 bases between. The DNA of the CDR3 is TGTGCCAGCAGCCAAGCATACAGAGTTAATTCACCCCTCCACTTT. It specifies CASSQAYRVNSPLHF.

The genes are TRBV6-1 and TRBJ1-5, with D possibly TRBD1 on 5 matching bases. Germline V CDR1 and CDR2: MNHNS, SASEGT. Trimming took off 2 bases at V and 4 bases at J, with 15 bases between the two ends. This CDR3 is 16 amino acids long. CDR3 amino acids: CASSERSQEKNQPQHF. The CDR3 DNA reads TGTGCCAGCAGTGAAAGGTCACAGGAGAAAAATCAGCCCCAGCATTTT.

CDR3 sequence: CASRGPGNTEAFF. In DNA form, the CDR3 reads TGTGCCAGCAGGGGGCCGGGGAACACTGAAGCTTTCTTT. This chain connects TRBV6-5 to TRBJ1-1; the D gene is possibly TRBD1 (5 bases). CDR1 is MNHEY and CDR2 is SVGAGI in the germline V gene. The CDR3 sequence is 13 residues long. Trimming took 6 bases from V and 1 from J, leaving 9 bases between them.

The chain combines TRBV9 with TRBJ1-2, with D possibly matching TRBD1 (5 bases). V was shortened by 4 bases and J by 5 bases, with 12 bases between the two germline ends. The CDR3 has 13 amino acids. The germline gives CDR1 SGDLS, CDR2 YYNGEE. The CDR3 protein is CASSLSGGYGYTF. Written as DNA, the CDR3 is TGTGCCAGCAGCCTCAGTGGGGGGTATGGCTACACCTTC.

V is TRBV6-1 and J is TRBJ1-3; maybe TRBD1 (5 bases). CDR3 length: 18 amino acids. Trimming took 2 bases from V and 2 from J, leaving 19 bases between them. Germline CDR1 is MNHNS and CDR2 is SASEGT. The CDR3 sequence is CASSERSRGAGPGNTIYF. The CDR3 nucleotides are TGTGCCAGCAGTGAAAGGTCCCGTGGGGCTGGACCTGGAAACACCATATATTTT.

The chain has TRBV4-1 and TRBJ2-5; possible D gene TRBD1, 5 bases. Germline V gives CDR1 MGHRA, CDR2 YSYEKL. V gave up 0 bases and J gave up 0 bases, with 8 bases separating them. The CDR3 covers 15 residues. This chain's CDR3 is CASSQDRTYQETQYF. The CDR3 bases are TGCGCCAGCAGCCAAGACCGGACATACCAAGAGACCCAGTACTTC.

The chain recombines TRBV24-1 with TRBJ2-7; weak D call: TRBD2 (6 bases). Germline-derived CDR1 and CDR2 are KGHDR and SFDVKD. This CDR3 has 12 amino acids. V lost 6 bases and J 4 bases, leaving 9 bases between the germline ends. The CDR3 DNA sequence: TGTGCCACCAGTTACCGGGGGTACGAGCAGTACTTC. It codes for CATSYRGYEQYF.

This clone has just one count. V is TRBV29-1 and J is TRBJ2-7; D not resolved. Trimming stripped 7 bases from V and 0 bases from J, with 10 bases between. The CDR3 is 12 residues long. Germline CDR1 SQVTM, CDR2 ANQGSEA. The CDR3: CSGNDNSYEQYF. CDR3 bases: TGCAGCGGGAATGACAACTCCTACGAGCAGTACTTC.

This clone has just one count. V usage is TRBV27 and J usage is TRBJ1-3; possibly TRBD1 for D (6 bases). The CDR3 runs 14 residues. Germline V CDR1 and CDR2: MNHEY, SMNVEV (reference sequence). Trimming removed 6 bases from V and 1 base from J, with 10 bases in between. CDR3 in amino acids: CASRTGTSGNTIYF. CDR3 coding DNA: TGTGCCAGCAGAACCGGGACATCTGGAAACACCATATATTTT.

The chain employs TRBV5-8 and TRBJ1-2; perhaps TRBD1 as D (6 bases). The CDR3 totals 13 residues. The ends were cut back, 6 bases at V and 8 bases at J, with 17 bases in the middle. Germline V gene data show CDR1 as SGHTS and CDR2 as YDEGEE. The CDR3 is CASNSWGQTGYTF. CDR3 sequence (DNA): TGTGCCAGCAATAGTTGGGGGCAAACGGGCTACACCTTC.

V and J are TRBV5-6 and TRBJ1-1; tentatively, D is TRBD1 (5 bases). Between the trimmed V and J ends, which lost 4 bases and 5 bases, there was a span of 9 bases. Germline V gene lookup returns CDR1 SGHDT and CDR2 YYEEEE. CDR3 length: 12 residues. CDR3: CASSQGWTEAFF. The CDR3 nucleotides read TGTGCCAGCAGCCAGGGCTGGACTGAAGCTTTCTTT.

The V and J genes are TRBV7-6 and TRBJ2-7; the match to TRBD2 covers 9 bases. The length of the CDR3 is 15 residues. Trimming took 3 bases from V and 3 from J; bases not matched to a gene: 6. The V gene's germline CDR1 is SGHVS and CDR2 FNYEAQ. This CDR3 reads CASSLLAGTLYEQYF. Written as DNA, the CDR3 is TGTGCCAGCAGCTTGCTAGCGGGGACACTCTACGAGCAGTACTTC.

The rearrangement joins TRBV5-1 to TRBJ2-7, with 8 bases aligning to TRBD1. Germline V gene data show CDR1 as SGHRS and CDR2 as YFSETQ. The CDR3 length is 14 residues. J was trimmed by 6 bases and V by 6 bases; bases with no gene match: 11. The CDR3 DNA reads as TGCGCCAGCAATATCGGGACAGGTGGCAGCGAGCAGTACTTC. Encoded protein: CASNIGTGGSEQYF.

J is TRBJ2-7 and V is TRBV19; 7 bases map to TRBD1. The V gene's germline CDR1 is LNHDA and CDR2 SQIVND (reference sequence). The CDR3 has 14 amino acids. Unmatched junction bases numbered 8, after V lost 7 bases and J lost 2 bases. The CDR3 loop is CASNDRVGTYEQYF. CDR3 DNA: TGTGCCAGTAACGACAGGGTTGGGACCTACGAGCAGTACTTC.

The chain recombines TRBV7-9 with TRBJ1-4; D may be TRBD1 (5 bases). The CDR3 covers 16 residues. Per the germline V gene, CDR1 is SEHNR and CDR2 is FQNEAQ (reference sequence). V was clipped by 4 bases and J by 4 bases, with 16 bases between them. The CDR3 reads CASSSGPQGVNEKLFF. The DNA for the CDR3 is TGTGCCAGCAGCTCCGGGCCTCAAGGGGTTAATGAAAAACTGTTTTTT.